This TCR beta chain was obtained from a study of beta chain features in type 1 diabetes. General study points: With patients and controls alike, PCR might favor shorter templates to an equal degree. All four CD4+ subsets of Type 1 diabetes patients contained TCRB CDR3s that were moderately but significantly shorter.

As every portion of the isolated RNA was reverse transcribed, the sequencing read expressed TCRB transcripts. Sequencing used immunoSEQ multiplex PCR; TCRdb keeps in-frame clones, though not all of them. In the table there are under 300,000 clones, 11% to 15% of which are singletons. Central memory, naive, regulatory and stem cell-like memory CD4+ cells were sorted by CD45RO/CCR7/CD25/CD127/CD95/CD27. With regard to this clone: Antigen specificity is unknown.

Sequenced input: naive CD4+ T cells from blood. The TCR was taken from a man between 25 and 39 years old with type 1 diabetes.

The DNA for the CDR3 is TGTGCCAGTAGTAGGGACATCGCCTACGAGCAGTACTTC. Its protein product is CASSRDIAYEQYF. The gene calls are TRBV19 and TRBJ2-7, with D maybe TRBD1 (6 bases). Germline V gene data show CDR1 as LNHDA and CDR2 as SQIVND (reference sequence). This CDR3 has 13 amino acids. Trimming left V 4 bases short and J 2 bases short, with 9 bases between.